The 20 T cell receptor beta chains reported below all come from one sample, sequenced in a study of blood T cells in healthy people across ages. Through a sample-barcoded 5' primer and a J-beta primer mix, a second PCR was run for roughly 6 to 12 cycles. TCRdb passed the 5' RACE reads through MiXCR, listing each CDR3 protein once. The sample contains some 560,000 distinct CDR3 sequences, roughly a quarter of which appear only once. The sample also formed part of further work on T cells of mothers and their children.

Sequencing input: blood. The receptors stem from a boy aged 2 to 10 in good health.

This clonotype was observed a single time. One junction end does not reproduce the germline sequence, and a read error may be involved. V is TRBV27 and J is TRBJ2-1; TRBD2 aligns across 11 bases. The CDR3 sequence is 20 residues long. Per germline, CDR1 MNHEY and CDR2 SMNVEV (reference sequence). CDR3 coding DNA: TGTGCCAGCAGTTTATCCCCTCTAGCGGGAGGCCCCAGCTCCCACAATGAGCAGTTCTTC. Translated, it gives CASSLSPLAGGPSSHNEQFF.

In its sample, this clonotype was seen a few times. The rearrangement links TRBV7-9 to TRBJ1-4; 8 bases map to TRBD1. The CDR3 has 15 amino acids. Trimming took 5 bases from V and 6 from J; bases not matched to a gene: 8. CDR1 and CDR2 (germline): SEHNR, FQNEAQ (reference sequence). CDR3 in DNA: TGTGCCAGCAGCGGCCCTTCAGGGGGCGATGAAAAACTGTTTTTT. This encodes CASSGPSGGDEKLFF. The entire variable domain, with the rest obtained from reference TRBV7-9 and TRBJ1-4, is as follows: DTGVSQNPRHKITKRGQNVTFRCDPISEHNRLYWYRQTLGQGPEFLTYFQNEAQLEKSRLLSDRFSAERPKGSFSTLEIQRTEQGDSAMYLCASSGPSGGDEKLFFGSGTQLSVL.

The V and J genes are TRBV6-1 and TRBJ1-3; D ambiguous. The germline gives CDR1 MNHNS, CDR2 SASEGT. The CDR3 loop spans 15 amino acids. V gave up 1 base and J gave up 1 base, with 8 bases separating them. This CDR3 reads CASSEGPYSGNTIYF. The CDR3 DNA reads TGTGCCAGCAGTGAAGGACCCTATTCTGGAAACACCATATATTTT.

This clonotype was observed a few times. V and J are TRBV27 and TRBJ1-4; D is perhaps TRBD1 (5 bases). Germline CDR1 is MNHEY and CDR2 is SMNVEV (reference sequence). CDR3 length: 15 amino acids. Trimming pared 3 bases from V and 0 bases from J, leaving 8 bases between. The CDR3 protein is CASSFAGATNEKLFF. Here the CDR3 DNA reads TGTGCCAGCAGTTTTGCGGGGGCAACTAATGAAAAACTGTTTTTT.

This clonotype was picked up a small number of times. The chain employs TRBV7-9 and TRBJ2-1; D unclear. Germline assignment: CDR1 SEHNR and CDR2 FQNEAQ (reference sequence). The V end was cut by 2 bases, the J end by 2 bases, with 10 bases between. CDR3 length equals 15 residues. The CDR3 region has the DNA TGTGCCAGCAGCTTAATGGTCGGAGCCTACAATGAGCAGTTCTTC. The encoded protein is CASSLMVGAYNEQFF.

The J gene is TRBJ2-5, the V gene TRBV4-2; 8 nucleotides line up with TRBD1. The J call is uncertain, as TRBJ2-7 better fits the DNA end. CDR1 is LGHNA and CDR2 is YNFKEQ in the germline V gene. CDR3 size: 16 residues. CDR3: CASSQEFRAGGVEQYF. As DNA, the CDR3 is TGTGCCAGCAGCCAAGAATTTCGGGCAGGGGGCGTCGAGCAGTACTTC.

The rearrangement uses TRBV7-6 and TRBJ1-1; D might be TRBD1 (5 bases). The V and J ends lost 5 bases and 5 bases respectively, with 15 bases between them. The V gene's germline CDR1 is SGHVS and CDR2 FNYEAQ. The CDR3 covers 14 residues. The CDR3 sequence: CASSPVGGSTEAFF. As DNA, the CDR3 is TGTGCCAGCAGCCCCGTCGGGGGTAGTACTGAAGCTTTCTTT. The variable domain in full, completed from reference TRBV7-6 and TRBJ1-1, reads GAGVSQSPRYKVTKRGQDVALRCDPISGHVSLYWYRQALGQGPEFLTYFNYEAQQDKSGLPNDRFSAERPEGSISTLTIQRTEQRDSAMYRCASSPVGGSTEAFFGQGTRLTVV.

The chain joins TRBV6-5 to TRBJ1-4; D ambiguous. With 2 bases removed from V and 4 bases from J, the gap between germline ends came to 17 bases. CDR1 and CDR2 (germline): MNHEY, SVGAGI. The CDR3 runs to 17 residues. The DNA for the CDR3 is TGTGCCAGCAGTTACCCAGACCGAGGGCGGTATAATGAAAAACTGTTTTTT. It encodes CASSYPDRGRYNEKLFF.

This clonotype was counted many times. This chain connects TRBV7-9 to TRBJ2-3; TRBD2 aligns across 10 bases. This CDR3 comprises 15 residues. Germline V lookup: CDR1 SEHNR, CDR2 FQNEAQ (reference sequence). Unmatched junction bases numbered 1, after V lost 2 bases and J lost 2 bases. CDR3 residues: CASSLSGGATDTQYF. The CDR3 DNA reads TGTGCCAGCAGCTTAAGCGGGGGGGCCACAGATACGCAGTATTTT.

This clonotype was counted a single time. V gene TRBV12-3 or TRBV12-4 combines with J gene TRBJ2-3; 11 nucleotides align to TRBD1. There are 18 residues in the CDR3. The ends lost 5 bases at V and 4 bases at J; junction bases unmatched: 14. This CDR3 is CASSQRTGGILYADTQYF. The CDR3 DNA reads TGTGCCAGCAGTCAGAGGACAGGGGGCATCTTATACGCAGATACGCAGTATTTT.

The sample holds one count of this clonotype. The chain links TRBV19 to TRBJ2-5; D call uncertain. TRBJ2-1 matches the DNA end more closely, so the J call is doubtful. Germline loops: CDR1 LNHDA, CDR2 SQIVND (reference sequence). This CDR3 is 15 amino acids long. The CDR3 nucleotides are TGTGCCAGTAGTATATTCTCCGCTTTGGGCAATGAGCAGTTCTTC. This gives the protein CASSIFSALGNEQFF.

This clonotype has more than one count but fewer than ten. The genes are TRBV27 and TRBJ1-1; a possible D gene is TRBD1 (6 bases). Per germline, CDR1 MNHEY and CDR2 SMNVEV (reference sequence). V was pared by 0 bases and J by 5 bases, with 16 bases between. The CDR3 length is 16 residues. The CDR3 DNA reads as TGTGCCAGCAGTTTATCGTTTAGGGGGGCGTGGACTGAAGCTTTCTTT. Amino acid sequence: CASSLSFRGAWTEAFF.

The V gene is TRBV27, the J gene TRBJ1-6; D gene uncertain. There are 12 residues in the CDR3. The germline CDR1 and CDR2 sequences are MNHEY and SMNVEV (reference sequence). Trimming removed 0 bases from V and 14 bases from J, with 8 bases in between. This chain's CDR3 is CASSLSGRALHF. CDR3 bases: TGTGCCAGCAGTTTATCGGGAAGGGCCCTCCACTTT.

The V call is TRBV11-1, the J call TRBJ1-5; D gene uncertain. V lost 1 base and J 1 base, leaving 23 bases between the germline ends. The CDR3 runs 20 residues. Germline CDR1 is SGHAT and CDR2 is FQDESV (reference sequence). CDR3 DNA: TGTGCCAGCAGCTTAGAAAGGAAGGGCCAGGAGGGCCGGAGCAATCAGCCCCAGCATTTT. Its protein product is CASSLERKGQEGRSNQPQHF.

As DNA, the CDR3 is TGCGCCAGCAGCCAAGACAGACAGCTCCAAGAGACCCAGTACTTC. Translation: CASSQDRQLQETQYF. The rearrangement uses TRBV4-3 and TRBJ2-5; the D gene is possibly TRBD1 (5 bases). Germline lookup yields CDR1 LGHNA and CDR2 YSLEER. V gave up 0 bases and J gave up 1 base, with 9 bases separating them. This CDR3 spans 15 amino acids.

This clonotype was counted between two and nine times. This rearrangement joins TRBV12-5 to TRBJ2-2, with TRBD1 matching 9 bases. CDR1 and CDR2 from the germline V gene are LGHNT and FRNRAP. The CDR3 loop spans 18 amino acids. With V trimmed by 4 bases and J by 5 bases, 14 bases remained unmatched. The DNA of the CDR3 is TGTGCTAGTGGTTCTCCTGGGACAGGGAGGCTGGGGACCGGGGAGCTGTTTTTT. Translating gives CASGSPGTGRLGTGELFF.

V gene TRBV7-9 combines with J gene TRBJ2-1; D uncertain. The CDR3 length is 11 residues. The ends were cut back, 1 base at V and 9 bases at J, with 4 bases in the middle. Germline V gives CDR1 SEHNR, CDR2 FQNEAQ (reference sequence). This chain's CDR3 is CASSLDSEQFF. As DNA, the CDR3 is TGTGCCAGCAGCTTAGATAGTGAGCAGTTCTTC.

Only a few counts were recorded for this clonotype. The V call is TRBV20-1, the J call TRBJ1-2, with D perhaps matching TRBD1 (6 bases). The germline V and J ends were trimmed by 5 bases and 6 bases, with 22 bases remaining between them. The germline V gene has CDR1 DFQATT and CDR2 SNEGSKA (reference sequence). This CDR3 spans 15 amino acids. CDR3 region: CSAEKTGTYSHGYTF. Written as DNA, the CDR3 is TGCAGTGCTGAAAAGACAGGAACCTATAGCCATGGCTACACCTTC.

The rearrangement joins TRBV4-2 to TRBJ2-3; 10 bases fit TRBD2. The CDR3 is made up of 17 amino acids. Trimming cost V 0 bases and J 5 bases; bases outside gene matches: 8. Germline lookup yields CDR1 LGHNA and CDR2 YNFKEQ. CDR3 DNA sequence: TGTGCCAGCAGCCAAGAAATAAGCGGGGGGGCTGAAGATACGCAGTATTTT. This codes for CASSQEISGGAEDTQYF.

In nucleotides, the CDR3 is TGTGCCAGCAGCCCTATGGGGGGTCCTCCCTACAATGAGCAGTTCTTC. It specifies CASSPMGGPPYNEQFF. The chain recombines TRBV7-6 with TRBJ2-7; TRBD2 is a possible D gene (6 bases). The J call may be mistaken, given a closer DNA end match to TRBJ2-1. CDR3 length equals 16 residues. Looked up from germline, CDR1 is SGHVS and CDR2 is FNYEAQ.